The clone carrying this T cell receptor (beta chain) was counted once. Antigen: not known. This entry is derived from a study of T cell responses to AZD1222 COVID-19 vaccine. This CDR3 spans 16 amino acids. V lost 1 base, J lost 0 bases, and 10 bases lay in between. CDR1 SGHVS and CDR2 FQNEAQ come from the germline V gene. Data came from immunoSEQ multiplex PCR; TCRdb stores just in-frame clones and leaves some out. This table has over 100,000 clones, approximately 91% appearing once. Whole-study findings and limits: Females made up more of the donors, who were largely white British, and clonal diversity may have come out too low. Baseline seropositives among AZD1222 recipients totaled only five or six.

The sample was peripheral blood, taken 28 days after the second AZD1222 dose. The clonotype was recovered from an adult who received the AZD1222 COVID-19 vaccine. The rearrangement links TRBV7-8 to TRBJ1-5; D not certain. DNA for the CDR3: TGTGCCAGCAGCTTAGGGACCACTTATAGCAATCAGCCCCAGCATTTT. Translation: CASSLGTTYSNQPQHF.